This is a list of T cell receptor beta chains from one sample in a study of blood T cell repertoires in COVID-19. Here immunoSEQ multiplex PCR was the method, and the copy in TCRdb shows in-frame clones only, minus some. The sample lists some 300,000 clones, about 90% occurring once. The sample consisted of PBMCs or T cells enriched from blood (not recorded which). The source is a woman in her 30s who had recovered from COVID-19. CDR3s include the opening cysteine and the closing phenylalanine or tryptophan. D genes are given only for firm matches. Some rows mark clone size as missing; the rest say once, few, many or name a class of expanded clone.

j_call d_call v_call clone_size cdr3_aa cdr3_nt
TRBJ1-2 TRBD1 TRBV6-5 - CASTNPDRVGGYTF TGTGCCAGCACAAACCCGGACAGGGTTGGAGGCTACACCTTC
TRBJ1-2 - TRBV11-2 - CASSLGGRGYTF TGTGCCAGCAGCTTAGGTGGCAGAGGCTACACCTTC
TRBJ1-5 - TRBV15 - CATSRPDRDLQPQHF TGTGCCACCAGCAGACCCGACAGAGACCTTCAGCCCCAGCATTTT
TRBJ2-7 TRBD2 TRBV3-1/TRBV3-2 - CASSPRRTGGPGYYEQYF TGTGCCAGCAGCCCTCGGAGGACGGGAGGGCCAGGATACTACGAGCAGTACTTC
TRBJ2-1 - TRBV5-1 - CASSLVGGGDEQFF TGCGCCAGCAGCTTAGTGGGGGGTGGCGATGAGCAGTTCTTC
TRBJ2-5 - TRBV2 - CASRDNGYQETQYF TGTGCCAGCAGGGATAACGGGTACCAAGAGACCCAGTACTTC
TRBJ2-1 - TRBV7-9 - CASSWRDELYNEQFF TGTGCCAGCAGCTGGAGGGATGAATTATACAATGAGCAGTTCTTC
TRBJ2-2 TRBD2 TRBV6-6 - CASSPRRLAGATGELFF TGTGCCAGCAGTCCGCGAAGACTAGCGGGAGCCACCGGGGAGCTGTTTTTT
TRBJ1-6 TRBD1 TRBV6-5 once CASNRDRGPGSPLHF TGTGCCAGCAACCGGGACAGGGGGCCGGGGTCACCCCTCCACTTT
TRBJ2-1 TRBD2 TRBV29-1 - CSVGTSGYNEQFF TGCAGCGTCGGGACTAGCGGCTACAATGAGCAGTTCTTC
TRBJ2-1 - TRBV4-1 - CASSPTGTRYNEQFF TGCGCCAGCAGCCCGACCGGGACTCGATACAATGAGCAGTTCTTC
TRBJ1-1 TRBD1 TRBV20-1 - CSASSYVPRTGEAFF TGCAGTGCTAGTAGTTATGTCCCCAGGACAGGTGAAGCTTTCTTT
TRBJ1-1 - TRBV10-3 once CAIAELGNTEAFF TGTGCCATCGCTGAACTTGGGAACACTGAAGCTTTCTTT
TRBJ2-3 TRBD2 TRBV7-9 - CASSLSGRSGDTQYF TGTGCCAGCAGCCTTAGCGGGCGGAGCGGCGATACGCAGTATTTT
TRBJ1-1 - TRBV7-8 once CASSLGGSTEAFF TGTGCCAGCAGCTTGGGGGGGAGCACTGAAGCTTTCTTT
TRBJ1-1 - TRBV19 - CASSIQLATRDLNTEAFF TGTGCCAGTAGTATACAATTAGCCACCAGAGACTTGAACACTGAAGCTTTCTTT
TRBJ2-3 - TRBV14 - CASSRWGQVGADTQYF TGTGCCAGCAGCCGCTGGGGGCAAGTTGGTGCAGATACGCAGTATTTT
TRBJ1-3 TRBD1 TRBV28 - CASRTHGQGTGNTIYF TGTGCCAGCAGGACACACGGACAGGGGACGGGAAACACCATATATTTT
TRBJ2-1 - TRBV6-4 - CASSDKDTNEQFF TGTGCCAGCAGTGACAAGGACACAAATGAGCAGTTCTTC
TRBJ2-1 TRBD2 TRBV7-2 once CASSPGLAGDNEQFF TGTGCCAGCAGCCCGGGACTAGCGGGAGACAATGAGCAGTTCTTC
TRBJ1-4 - TRBV6-4 few CASSDTGWFDEKLFF TGTGCCAGCAGTGATACAGGGTGGTTCGATGAAAAACTGTTTTTT
TRBJ1-4 - TRBV6-5 - CASKLTGATNEKLFF TGTGCCAGCAAATTAACGGGGGCAACTAATGAAAAACTGTTTTTT
TRBJ2-6 - TRBV5-4 - CASSFMGANVLTF TGTGCCAGCAGCTTCATGGGGGCCAACGTCCTGACTTTC